This TCR beta chain is from a study of blood T cells in healthy people across ages. General study findings and limits: Diversity estimates drawn from one million T cells were deemed underestimates.

The table lists this clonotype with a count of one. Its specificity is not known. Mismatch with germline at one junction end may stem from a read error. Alongside a J-beta primer mix, a sample-barcoded 5' primer served in a second PCR lasting about 7 to 11 cycles. With 12 random nucleotides, a template-switch adaptor tagged each individual cDNA molecule. TCRdb used MiXCR to reprocess the 5' RACE reads, holding one entry per CDR3 protein. In the table there are approximately 1,000,000 distinct CDR3 sequences, under 40% of which are singletons. The CDR3 consists of 14 residues. The sequencing sample was made of blood. This sequence originates from a man aged 18 to 30 in good health. V is TRBV12-3 or TRBV12-4 and J is TRBJ2-3; the match to TRBD1 covers 7 bases. The chain's CDR3 is CTSRKTGSGDTQYF. The CDR3, as DNA: TGTACCAGCAGGAAGACAGGGTCAGGTGATACGCAGTATTTT.